The clone carrying this TCR beta chain was counted between two and nine times. With a J-beta primer mix and a sample-barcoded 5' primer, a second PCR ran about 6 to 11 cycles. One entry per CDR3 protein results from TCRdb running MiXCR on the 5' RACE reads. The sample shows 1.5 million to 1.9 million distinct CDR3 sequences, about 45% of them seen only once. Donation came from healthy Caucasian individuals in Russia who were aged roughly 6 to 95. Samples each had at least 6 micrograms of total RNA extracted. There are 13 residues in the CDR3. Germline loops: CDR1 DFQATT, CDR2 SNEGSKA (reference sequence). The V segment lost 7 bases and the J segment 1 base; nucleotides outside the gene matches: 4. This sample was included in a study of blood T cells in healthy people across ages.

The specimen sequenced was blood. The chain is built from TRBV20-1 and TRBJ1-5, with TRBD1 matching 7 bases. The source is a woman aged 18 to 35 in good health. The chain's CDR3 is CSVPTGSNQPQHF. DNA for the CDR3: TGCAGTGTCCCGACAGGGAGCAATCAGCCCCAGCATTTT.